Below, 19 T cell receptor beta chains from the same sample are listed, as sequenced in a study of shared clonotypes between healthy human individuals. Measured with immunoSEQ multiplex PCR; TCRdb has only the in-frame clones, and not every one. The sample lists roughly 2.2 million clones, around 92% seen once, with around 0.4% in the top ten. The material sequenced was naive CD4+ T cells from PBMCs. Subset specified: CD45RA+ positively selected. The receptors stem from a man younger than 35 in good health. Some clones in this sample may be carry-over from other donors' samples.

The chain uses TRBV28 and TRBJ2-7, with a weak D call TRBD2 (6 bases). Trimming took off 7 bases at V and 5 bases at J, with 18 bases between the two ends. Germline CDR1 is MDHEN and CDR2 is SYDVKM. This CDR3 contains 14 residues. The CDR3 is CASTLGGRVNEQYF. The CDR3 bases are TGTGCCAGCACCCTGGGGGGTCGTGTCAACGAGCAGTACTTC.

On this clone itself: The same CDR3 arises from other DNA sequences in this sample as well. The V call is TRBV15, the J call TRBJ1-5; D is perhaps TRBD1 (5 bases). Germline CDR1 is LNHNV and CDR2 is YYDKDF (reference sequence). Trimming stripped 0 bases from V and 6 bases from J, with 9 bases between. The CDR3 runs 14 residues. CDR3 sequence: CATSRDGGGQPQHF. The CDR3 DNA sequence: TGTGCCACCAGCAGAGATGGGGGAGGTCAGCCCCAGCATTTT.

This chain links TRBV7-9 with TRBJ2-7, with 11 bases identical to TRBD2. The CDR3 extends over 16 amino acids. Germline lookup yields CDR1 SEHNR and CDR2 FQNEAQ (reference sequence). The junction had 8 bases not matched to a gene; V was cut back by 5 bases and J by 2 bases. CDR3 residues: CASSPRLAGSPYEQYF. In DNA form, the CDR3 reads TGTGCCAGCAGCCCCAGACTAGCGGGAAGCCCCTACGAGCAGTACTTC. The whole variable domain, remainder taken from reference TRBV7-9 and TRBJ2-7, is DTGVSQNPRHKITKRGQNVTFRCDPISEHNRLYWYRQTLGQGPEFLTYFQNEAQLEKSRLLSDRFSAERPKGSFSTLEIQRTEQGDSAMYLCASSPRLAGSPYEQYFGPGTRLTVT.

The CDR3 DNA sequence: TGCGCCAGCAGCTTGGCCCGTTCGGGGCAGAGTAGCACAGATACGCAGTATTTT. Its protein is CASSLARSGQSSTDTQYF. The V call is TRBV5-1, the J call TRBJ2-3; the D gene could be TRBD1 or TRBD2 (5 bases each). Trimming removed 0 bases at V and 0 bases at J, with 17 bases between. The CDR3 is made up of 18 amino acids. CDR1 is SGHRS and CDR2 is YFSETQ in the germline V gene.

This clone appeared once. CDR3: CASSQVSGRGPGNTIYF. CDR3 coding DNA: TGCGCCAGCAGCCAAGTCTCCGGCAGGGGGCCGGGAAACACCATATATTTT. The rearrangement links TRBV4-3 to TRBJ1-3; TRBD1 aligns across 8 bases. This CDR3 is built from 17 residues. Germline V gene lookup returns CDR1 LGHNA and CDR2 YSLEER. V was pared by 1 base and J by 4 bases, with 9 bases of the junction left unmatched.

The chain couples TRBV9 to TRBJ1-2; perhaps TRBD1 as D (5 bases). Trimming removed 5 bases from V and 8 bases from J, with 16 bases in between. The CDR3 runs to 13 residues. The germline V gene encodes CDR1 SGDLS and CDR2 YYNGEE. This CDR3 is CASRPSGTKGYTF. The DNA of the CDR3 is TGTGCCAGCAGACCCTCCGGGACCAAAGGCTACACCTTC.

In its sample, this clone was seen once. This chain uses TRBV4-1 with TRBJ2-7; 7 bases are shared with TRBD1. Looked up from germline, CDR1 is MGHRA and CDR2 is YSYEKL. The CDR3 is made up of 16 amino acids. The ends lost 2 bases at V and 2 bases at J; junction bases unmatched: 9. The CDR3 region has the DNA TGCGCCAGCAGCCAACCTACCGGGACAGCGGCCTACGAGCAGTACTTC. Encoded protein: CASSQPTGTAAYEQYF.

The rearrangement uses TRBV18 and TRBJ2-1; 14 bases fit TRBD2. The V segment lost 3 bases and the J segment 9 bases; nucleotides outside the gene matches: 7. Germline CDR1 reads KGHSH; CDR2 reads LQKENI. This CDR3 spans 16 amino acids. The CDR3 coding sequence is TGTGCCAGCTCACCGCCAAGACTAGCGGGAGGGTTTGAGCAGTTCTTC. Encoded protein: CASSPPRLAGGFEQFF.

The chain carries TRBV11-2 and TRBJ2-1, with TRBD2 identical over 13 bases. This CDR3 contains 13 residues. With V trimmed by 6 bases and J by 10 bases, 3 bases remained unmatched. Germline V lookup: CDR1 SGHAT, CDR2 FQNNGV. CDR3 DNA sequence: TGTGCCAGCAGGGGACTAGCGGGATGGGAGCAGTTCTTC. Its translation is CASRGLAGWEQFF.

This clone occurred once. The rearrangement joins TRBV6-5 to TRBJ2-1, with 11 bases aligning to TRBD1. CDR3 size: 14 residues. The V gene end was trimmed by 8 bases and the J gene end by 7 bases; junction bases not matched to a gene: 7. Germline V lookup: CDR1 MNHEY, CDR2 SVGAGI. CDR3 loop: CASRRDRGNNEQFF. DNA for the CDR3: TGTGCCAGCCGCCGGGACAGGGGGAATAATGAGCAGTTCTTC.

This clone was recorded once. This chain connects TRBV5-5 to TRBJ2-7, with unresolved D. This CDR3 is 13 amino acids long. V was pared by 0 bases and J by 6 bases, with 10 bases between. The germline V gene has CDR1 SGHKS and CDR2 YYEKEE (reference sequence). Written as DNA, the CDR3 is TGTGCCAGCAGCTTGGGGTGGGTAGGCGAGCAGTACTTC. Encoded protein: CASSLGWVGEQYF.

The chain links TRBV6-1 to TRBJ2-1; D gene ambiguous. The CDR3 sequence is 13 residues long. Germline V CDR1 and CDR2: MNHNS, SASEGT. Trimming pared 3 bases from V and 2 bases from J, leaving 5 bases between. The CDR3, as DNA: TGTGCCAGCAGTGACAGAGCCTACAATGAGCAGTTCTTC. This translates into CASSDRAYNEQFF.

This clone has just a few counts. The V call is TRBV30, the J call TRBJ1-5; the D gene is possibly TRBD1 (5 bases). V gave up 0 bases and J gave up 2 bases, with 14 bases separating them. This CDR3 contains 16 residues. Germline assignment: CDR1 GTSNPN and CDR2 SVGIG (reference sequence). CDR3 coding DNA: TGTGCCTGGAGTGTATCTGGGAGGGGTGGCAATCAGCCCCAGCATTTT. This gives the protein CAWSVSGRGGNQPQHF.

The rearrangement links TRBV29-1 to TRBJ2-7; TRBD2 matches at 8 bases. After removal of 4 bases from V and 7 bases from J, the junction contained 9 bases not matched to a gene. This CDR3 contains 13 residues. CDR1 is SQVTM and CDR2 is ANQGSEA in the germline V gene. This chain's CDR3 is CSVAPLAGEEQYF. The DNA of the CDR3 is TGCAGCGTTGCCCCGCTAGCGGGTGAGGAGCAGTACTTC.

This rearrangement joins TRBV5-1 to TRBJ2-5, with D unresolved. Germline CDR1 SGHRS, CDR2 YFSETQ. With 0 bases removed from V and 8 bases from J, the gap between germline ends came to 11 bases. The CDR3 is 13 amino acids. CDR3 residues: CASSLEPAGTQYF. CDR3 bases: TGCGCCAGCAGCTTGGAACCTGCCGGAACCCAGTACTTC.

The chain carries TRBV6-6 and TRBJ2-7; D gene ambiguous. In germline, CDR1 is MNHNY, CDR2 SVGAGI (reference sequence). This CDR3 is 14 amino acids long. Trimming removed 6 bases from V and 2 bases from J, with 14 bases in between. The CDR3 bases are TGTGCCAGCAGCCTCACAGTACCGCCCTACGAGCAGTACTTC. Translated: CASSLTVPPYEQYF.

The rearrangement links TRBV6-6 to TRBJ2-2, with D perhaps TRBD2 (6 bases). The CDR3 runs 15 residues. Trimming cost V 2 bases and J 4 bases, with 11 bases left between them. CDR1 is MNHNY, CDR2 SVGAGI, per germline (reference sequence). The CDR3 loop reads CASSYRDGGTGELFF. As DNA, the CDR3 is TGTGCCAGCAGTTACAGGGACGGGGGCACCGGGGAGCTGTTTTTT.

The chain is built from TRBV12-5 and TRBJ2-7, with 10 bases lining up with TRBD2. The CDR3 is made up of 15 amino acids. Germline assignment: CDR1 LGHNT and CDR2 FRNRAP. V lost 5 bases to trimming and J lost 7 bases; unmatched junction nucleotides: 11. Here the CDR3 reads CASGPGASGSQEQYF. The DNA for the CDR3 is TGTGCTAGTGGTCCTGGTGCTAGCGGGAGTCAGGAGCAGTACTTC.

The chain's CDR3 is CATQSPGKGTEAFF. The CDR3 coding sequence is TGTGCCACCCAGTCCCCAGGGAAAGGCACTGAAGCTTTCTTT. The chain has TRBV19 and TRBJ1-1; D is perhaps TRBD1 (5 bases). CDR1 LNHDA and CDR2 SQIVND come from the germline V gene (reference sequence). V was clipped by 10 bases and J by 4 bases, with 19 bases between them. The CDR3 totals 14 residues. Based on the CDR3 plus reference TRBV19 and TRBJ1-1, the full variable domain is DGGITQSPKYLFRKEGQNVTLSCEQNLNHDAMYWYRQDPGQGLRLIYYSQIVNDFQKGDIAEGYSVSREKKESFPLTVTSAQKNPTAFYLCATQSPGKGTEAFFGQGTRLTVV.